This T cell receptor beta chain was recovered during a study of T-cell memory formation after mild COVID-19. V was pared by 4 bases and J by 5 bases, with 16 bases between. CDR1 and CDR2 from the germline V gene are KGHDR and SFDVKD. This CDR3 contains 15 residues. This clonotype was counted ten times or more. TCRdb called the 5' RACE reads again in MiXCR, with one record for every CDR3 protein. The profile shows tens of thousands of distinct CDR3 sequences, approximately 12% of them singletons. The TCR comes from a man aged 18 to 29 who had mild COVID-19 (a few samples of this study predate the infection). Cell type and time point are not known. The sequenced sample consisted of PBMCs or a T cell subset sorted from them (not recorded which). The chain employs TRBV24-1 and TRBJ2-5; D is ambiguous. This CDR3 is CATSDSRPGHETQYF. For the CDR3, the DNA is TGTGCCACCAGTGACTCCAGACCCGGGCATGAGACCCAGTACTTC.